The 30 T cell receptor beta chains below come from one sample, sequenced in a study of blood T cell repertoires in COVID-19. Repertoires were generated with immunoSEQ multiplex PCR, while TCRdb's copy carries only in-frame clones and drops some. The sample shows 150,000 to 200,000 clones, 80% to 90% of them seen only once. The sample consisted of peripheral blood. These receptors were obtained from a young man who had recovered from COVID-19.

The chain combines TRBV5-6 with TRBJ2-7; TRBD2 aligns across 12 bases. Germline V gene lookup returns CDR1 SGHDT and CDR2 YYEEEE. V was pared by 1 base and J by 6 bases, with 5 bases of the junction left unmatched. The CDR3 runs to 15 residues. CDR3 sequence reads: CASSLLRTSGVEQYF. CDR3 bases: TGTGCCAGCAGCTTGCTTAGGACTAGCGGGGTCGAGCAGTACTTC.

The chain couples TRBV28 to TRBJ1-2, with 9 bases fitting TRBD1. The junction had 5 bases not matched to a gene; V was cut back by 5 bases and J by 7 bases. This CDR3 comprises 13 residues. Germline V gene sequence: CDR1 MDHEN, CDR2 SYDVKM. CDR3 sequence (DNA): TGTGCCAGCAGTCCTACAGGGGGCGGTGGCTACACCTTC. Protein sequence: CASSPTGGGGYTF.

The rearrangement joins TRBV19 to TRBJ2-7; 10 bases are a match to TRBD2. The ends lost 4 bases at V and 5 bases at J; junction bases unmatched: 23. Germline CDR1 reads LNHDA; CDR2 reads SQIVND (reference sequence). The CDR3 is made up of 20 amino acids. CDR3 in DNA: TGTGCCAGTAGTACTCTAAAAAGGACTAGCGGAGGGCCCTTAAGAAACGAGCAGTACTTC. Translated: CASSTLKRTSGGPLRNEQYF.

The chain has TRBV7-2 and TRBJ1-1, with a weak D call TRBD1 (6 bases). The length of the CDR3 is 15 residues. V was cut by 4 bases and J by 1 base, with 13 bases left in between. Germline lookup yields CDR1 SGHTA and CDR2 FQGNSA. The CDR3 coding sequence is TGTGCCAGCAGCTCCCGGACAGCCCAGAACACTGAAGCTTTCTTT. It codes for CASSSRTAQNTEAFF.

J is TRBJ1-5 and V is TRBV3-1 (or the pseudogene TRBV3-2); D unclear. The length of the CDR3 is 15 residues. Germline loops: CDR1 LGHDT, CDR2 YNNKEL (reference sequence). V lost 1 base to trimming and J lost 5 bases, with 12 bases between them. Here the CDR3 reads CASSQGLGRHQPQHF. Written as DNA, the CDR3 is TGTGCCAGCAGCCAAGGTCTGGGCAGACATCAGCCCCAGCATTTT.

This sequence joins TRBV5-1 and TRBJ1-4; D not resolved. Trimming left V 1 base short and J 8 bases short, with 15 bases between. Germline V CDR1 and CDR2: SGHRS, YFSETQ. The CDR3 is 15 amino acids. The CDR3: CASSLPSGTGEKLFF. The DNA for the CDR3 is TGCGCCAGCAGCTTGCCGTCGGGAACTGGGGAAAAACTGTTTTTT. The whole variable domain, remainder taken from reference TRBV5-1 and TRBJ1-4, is KAGVTQTPRYLIKTRGQQVTLSCSPISGHRSVSWYQQTPGQGLQFLFEYFSETQRNKGNFPGRFSGRQFSNSRSEMNVSTLELGDSALYLCASSLPSGTGEKLFFGSGTQLSVL.

Written as DNA, the CDR3 is TGCGCCAGCAGCGCCGATAGGACAGGGGCCGACTATGGCTACACCTTC. It yields the protein CASSADRTGADYGYTF. The chain employs TRBV5-1 and TRBJ1-2; 9 bases align to TRBD1. The CDR3 runs 16 residues. Germline V gene lookup returns CDR1 SGHRS and CDR2 YFSETQ. Germline trimming cut 4 bases from V and 3 bases from J; bases unmatched to any gene: 10.

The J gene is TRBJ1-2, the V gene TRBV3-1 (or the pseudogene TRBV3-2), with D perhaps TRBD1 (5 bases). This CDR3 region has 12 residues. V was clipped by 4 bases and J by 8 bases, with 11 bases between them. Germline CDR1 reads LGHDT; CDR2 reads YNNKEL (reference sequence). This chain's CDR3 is CASSLWGRGYTF. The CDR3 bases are TGTGCCAGCAGCCTTTGGGGCAGAGGCTACACCTTC.

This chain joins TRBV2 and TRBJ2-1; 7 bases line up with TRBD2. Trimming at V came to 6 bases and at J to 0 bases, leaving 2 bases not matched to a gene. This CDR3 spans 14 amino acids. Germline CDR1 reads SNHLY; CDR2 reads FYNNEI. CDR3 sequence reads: CASSSGNSYNEQFF. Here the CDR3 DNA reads TGTGCCAGCAGCAGCGGGAACTCCTACAATGAGCAGTTCTTC.

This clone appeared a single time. CDR3 region: CASSSLRAFGLPSPETQYF. For the CDR3, the DNA is TGTGCCAGCAGCTCCCTCCGCGCTTTTGGGCTGCCATCTCCAGAGACCCAGTACTTC. The rearrangement uses TRBV7-6 and TRBJ2-5, with D unclear. Trimming cost V 4 bases and J 4 bases, with 28 bases left between them. CDR3 size: 19 residues. Per the germline V gene, CDR1 is SGHVS and CDR2 is FNYEAQ.

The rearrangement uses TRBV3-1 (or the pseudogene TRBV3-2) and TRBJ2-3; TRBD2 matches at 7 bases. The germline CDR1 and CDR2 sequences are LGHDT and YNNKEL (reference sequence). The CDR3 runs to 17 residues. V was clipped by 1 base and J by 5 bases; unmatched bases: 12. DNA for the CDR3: TGTGCCAGCAGCCAAGTGACGGAGCGGGACCTGGTAGATACGCAGTATTTT. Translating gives CASSQVTERDLVDTQYF.

The CDR3 DNA reads as TGTGCCAGCAGCCGCCTTGGTCCCGACAGGACCGGACAAGAGACCCAGTACTTC. The encoded protein is CASSRLGPDRTGQETQYF. J is TRBJ2-5 and V is TRBV11-2; weak D call: TRBD1 (6 bases). Trimming cost V 5 bases and J 2 bases, with 24 bases left between them. There are 18 residues in the CDR3. Germline CDR1 is SGHAT and CDR2 is FQNNGV.

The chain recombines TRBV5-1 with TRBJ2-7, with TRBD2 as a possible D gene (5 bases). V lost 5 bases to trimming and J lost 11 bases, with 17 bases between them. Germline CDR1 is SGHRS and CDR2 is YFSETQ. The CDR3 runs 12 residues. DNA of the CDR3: TGCGCCAGCAGGGACCCAAACCTAGCCGAGTACTTC. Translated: CASRDPNLAEYF.

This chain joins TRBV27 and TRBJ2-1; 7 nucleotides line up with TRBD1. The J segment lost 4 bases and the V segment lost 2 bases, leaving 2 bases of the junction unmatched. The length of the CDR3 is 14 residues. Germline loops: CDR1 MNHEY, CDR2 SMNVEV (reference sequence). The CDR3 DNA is TGTGCCAGCAGTTTAGGGACAGTGTACAATGAGCAGTTCTTC. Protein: CASSLGTVYNEQFF.

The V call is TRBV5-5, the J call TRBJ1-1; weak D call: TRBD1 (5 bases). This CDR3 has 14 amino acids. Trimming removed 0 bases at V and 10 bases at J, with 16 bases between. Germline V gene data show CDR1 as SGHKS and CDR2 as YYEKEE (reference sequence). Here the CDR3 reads CASSLGSASGGAFF. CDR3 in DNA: TGTGCCAGCAGCTTGGGATCCGCGTCGGGGGGAGCTTTCTTT. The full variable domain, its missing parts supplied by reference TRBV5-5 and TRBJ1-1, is DAGVTQSPTHLIKTRGQQVTLRCSPISGHKSVSWYQQVLGQGPQFIFQYYEKEERGRGNFPDRFSARQFPNYSSELNVNALLLGDSALYLCASSLGSASGGAFFGQGTRLTVV.

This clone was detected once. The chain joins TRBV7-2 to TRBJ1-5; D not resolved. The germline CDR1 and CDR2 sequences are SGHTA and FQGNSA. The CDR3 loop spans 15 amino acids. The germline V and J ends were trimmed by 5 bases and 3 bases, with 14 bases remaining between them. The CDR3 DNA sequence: TGTGCCAGCAGCACCCAGGACGGGATCAATCAGCCCCAGCATTTT. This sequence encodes CASSTQDGINQPQHF.

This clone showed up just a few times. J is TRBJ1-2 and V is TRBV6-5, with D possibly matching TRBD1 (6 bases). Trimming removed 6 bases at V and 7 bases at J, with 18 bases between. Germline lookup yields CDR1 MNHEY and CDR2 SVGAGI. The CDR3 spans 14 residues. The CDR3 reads CASRVTTGSGGYTF. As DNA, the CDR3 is TGTGCCAGCAGAGTAACAACAGGGTCGGGTGGCTACACCTTC.

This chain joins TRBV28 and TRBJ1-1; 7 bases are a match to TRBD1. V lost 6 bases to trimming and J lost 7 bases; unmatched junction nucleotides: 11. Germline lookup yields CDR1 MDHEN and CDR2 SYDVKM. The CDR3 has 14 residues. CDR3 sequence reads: CASSRATGSSEAFF. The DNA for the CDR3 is TGTGCCAGCAGCCGAGCGACAGGGTCGAGTGAAGCTTTCTTT.

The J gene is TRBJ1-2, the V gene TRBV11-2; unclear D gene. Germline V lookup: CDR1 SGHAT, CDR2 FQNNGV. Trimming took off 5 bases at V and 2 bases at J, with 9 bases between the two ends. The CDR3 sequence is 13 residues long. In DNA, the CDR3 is TGTGCCAGCAGCCTCTCGGTCAACTATGGCTACACCTTC. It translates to CASSLSVNYGYTF.

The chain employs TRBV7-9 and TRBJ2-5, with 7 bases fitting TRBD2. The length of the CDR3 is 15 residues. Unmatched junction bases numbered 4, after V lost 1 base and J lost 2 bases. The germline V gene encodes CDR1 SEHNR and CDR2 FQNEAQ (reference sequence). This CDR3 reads CASSLVSGGQETQYF. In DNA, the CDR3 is TGTGCCAGCAGCTTAGTCTCGGGGGGTCAAGAGACCCAGTACTTC.

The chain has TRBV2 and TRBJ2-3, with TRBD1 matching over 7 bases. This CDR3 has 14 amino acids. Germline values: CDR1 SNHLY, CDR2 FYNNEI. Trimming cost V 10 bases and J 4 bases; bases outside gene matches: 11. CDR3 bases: TGTGCCACGTGGACAGGTTTTGAGGCAGATACGCAGTATTTT. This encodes CATWTGFEADTQYF.

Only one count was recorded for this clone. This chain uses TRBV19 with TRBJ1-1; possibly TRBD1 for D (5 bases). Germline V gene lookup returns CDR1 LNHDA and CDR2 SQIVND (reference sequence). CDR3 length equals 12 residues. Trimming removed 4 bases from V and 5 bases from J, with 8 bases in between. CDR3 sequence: CASSTGFTEAFF. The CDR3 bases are TGTGCCAGTAGTACAGGGTTTACTGAAGCTTTCTTT.

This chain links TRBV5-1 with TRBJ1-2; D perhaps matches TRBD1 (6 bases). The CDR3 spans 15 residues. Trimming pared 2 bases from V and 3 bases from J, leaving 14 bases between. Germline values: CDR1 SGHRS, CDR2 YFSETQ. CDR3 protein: CASSFGTGWDYGYTF. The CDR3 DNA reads TGCGCCAGCAGCTTTGGTACAGGGTGGGACTATGGCTACACCTTC.

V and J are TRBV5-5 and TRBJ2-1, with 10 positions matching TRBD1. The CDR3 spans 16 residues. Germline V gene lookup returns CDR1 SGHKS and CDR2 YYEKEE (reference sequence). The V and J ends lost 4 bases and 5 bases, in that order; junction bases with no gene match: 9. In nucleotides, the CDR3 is TGTGCCAGCAGCCTAAACTGGGACAGGGGAAACAATGAGCAGTTCTTC. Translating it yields CASSLNWDRGNNEQFF.

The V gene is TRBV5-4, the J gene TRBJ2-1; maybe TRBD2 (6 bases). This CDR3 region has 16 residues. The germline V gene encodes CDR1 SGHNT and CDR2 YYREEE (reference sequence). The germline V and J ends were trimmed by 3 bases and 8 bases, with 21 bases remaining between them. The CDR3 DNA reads TGTGCCAGCAGCTGGGGCGGCGGGACCGTGAGGGATGAGCAGTTCTTC. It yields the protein CASSWGGGTVRDEQFF. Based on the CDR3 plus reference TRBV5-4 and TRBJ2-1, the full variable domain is ETGVTQSPTHLIKTRGQQVTLRCSSQSGHNTVSWYQQALGQGPQFIFQYYREEENGRGNFPPRFSGLQFPNYSSELNVNALELDDSALYLCASSWGGGTVRDEQFFGPGTRLTVL.

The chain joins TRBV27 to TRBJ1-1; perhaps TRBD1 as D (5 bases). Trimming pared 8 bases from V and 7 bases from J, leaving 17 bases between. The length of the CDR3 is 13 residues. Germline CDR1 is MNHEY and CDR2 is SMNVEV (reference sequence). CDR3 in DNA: TGTGCCAGCTCAATCGGGGGGAATTATGAAGCTTTCTTT. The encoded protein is CASSIGGNYEAFF.

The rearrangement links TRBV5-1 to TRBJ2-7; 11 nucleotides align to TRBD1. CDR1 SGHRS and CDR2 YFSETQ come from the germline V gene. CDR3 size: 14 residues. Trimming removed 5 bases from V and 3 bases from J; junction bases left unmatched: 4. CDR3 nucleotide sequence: TGCGCCAGCAGGGGACAGGGGGAAAGCTACGAGCAGTACTTC. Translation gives CASRGQGESYEQYF.

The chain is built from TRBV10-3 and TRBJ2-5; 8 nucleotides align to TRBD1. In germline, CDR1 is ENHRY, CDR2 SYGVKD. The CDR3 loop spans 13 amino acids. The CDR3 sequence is CATGVGGQETQYF. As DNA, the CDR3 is TGTGCGACAGGGGTCGGGGGACAAGAGACCCAGTACTTC.

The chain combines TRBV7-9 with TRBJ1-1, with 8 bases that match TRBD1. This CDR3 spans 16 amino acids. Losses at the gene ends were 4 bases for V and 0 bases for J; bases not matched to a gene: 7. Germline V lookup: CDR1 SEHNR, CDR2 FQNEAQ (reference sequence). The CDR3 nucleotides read TGTGCCAGCAGCTCCGGACAGGGACGCATGAACACTGAAGCTTTCTTT. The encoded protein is CASSSGQGRMNTEAFF.

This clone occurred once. In nucleotides, the CDR3 is TGTGCCAGCAGCGCAGCGAGCGGGACACTCTCCTACAATGAGCAGTTCTTC. Translated, it gives CASSAASGTLSYNEQFF. The chain uses TRBV9 and TRBJ2-1; perhaps TRBD2 as D (7 bases). Germline V gene sequence: CDR1 SGDLS, CDR2 YYNGEE. The CDR3 is made up of 17 amino acids. With 3 bases removed from V and 0 bases from J, the gap between germline ends came to 16 bases.